This record looks at one T cell receptor beta chain sequence and its context. TCRdb's table, derived via immunoSEQ multiplex PCR, lists solely in-frame clones and lacks some. The sample lists about 97,000 clones, about 91% seen once, with about 3.4% in the top ten. The data belong to a study of T cell changes during pregnancy in multiple sclerosis. V trimming: 3 bases; J trimming: 7 bases; junction bases outside the gene matches: 6. From germline, CDR1 is SGHVS and CDR2 FNYEAQ. The CDR3 runs to 14 residues. The source is a female donor with multiple sclerosis, enrolled in a pregnancy study. The specimen was peripheral blood, collected in the second trimester of pregnancy. The chain is built from TRBV7-6 and TRBJ2-7, with TRBD2 identical over 10 bases. CDR3 sequence: CASSLLAGEGEQYF. CDR3 nucleotide sequence: TGTGCCAGCAGCTTGCTAGCGGGAGAGGGTGAGCAGTACTTC.